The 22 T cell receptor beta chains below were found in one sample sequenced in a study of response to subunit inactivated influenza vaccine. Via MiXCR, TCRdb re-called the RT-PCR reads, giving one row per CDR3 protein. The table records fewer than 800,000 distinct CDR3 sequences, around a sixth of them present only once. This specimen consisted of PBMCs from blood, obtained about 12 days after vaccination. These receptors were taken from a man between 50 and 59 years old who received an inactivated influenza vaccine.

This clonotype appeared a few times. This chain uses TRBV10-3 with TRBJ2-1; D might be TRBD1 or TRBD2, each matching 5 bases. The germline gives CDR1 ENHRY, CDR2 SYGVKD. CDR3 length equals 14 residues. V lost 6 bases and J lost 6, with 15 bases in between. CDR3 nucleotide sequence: TGTGCCATCAGAGCGAGTGGGGGTAGCAATGAGCAGTTCTTC. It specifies CAIRASGGSNEQFF.

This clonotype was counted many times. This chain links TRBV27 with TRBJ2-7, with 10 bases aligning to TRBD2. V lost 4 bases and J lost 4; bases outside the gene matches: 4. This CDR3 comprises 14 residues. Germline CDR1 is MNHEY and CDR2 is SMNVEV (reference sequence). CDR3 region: CASSSSTSGYEQYF. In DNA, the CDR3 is TGTGCCAGCAGTTCATCGACTAGCGGGTACGAGCAGTACTTC.

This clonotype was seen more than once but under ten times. CDR3 coding DNA: TGTGCCAGCAGCGTAGTCCCCAGGCGCACAGATACGCAGTATTTT. This sequence encodes CASSVVPRRTDTQYF. This chain joins TRBV9 and TRBJ2-3, with no clear D. Germline V CDR1 and CDR2: SGDLS, YYNGEE. Trimming shortened V by 0 bases and J by 1 base, and 9 bases separated the two germline ends. The CDR3 length is 15 residues.

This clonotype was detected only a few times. DNA of the CDR3: TGTGCCAGCAGGGAGGGGGGAGCATCTCAGCCCCAGCATTTT. Its translation is CASREGGASQPQHF. The chain links TRBV6-1 to TRBJ1-5; D may be TRBD1 (6 bases). Germline CDR1 is MNHNS and CDR2 is SASEGT. This CDR3 contains 14 residues. Trimming shortened V by 6 bases and J by 6 bases, and 15 bases separated the two germline ends.

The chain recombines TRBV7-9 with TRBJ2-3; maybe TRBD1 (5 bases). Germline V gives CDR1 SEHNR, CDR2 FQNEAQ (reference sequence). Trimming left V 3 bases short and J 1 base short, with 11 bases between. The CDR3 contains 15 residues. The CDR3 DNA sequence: TGTGCCAGCAGCTTGAGACAGATAGGCACAGATACGCAGTATTTT. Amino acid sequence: CASSLRQIGTDTQYF.

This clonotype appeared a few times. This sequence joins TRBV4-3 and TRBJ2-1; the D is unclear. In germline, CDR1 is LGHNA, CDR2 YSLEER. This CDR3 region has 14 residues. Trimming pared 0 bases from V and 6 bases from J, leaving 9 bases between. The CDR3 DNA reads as TGCGCCAGCAGCCAAGATTCCACCATCAATGAGCAGTTCTTC. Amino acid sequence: CASSQDSTINEQFF.

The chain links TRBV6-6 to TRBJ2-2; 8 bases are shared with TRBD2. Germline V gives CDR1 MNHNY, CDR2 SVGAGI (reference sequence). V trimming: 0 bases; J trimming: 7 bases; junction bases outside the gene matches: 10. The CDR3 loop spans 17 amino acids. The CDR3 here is CASSYSTGGAMSGELFF. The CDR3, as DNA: TGTGCCAGCAGTTACTCGACCGGGGGGGCGATGAGCGGGGAGCTGTTTTTT.

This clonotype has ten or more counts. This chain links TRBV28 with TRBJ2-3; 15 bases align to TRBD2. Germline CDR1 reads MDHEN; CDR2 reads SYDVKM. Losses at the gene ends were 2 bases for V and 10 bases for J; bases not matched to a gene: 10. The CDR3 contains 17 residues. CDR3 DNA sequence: TGTGCCAGCAGTTTAGACCCTGGGACTAGCGGGGGGAGGTCGCAGTATTTT. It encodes CASSLDPGTSGGRSQYF.

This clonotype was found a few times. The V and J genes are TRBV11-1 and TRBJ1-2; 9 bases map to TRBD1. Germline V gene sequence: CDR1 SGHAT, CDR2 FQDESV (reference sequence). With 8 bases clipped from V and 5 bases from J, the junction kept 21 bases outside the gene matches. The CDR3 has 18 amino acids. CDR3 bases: TGTGCCAGCCGAGGATTGCGTGAAGACAGGGGGTCCGGATATGGCTACACCTTC. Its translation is CASRGLREDRGSGYGYTF.

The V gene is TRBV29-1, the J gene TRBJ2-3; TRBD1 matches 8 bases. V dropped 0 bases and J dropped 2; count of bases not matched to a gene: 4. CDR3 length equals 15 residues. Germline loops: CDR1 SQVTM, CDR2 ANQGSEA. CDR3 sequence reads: CSVEDRGRVTDTQYF. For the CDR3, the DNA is TGCAGCGTTGAAGACAGGGGGCGCGTCACAGATACGCAGTATTTT.

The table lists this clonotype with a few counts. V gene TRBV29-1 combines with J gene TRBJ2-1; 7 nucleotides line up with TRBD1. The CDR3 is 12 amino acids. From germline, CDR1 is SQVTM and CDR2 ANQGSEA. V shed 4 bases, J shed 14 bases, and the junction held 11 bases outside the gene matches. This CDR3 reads CSVVSVQGRKFF. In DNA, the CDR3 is TGCAGCGTTGTGTCCGTACAGGGGAGAAAGTTCTTC.

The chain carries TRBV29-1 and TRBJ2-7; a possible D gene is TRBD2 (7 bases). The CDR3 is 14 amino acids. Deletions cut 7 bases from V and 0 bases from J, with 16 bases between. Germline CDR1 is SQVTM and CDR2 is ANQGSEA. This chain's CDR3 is CSGGGGDSSYEQYF. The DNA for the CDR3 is TGCAGCGGAGGGGGGGGTGACAGCTCCTACGAGCAGTACTTC.

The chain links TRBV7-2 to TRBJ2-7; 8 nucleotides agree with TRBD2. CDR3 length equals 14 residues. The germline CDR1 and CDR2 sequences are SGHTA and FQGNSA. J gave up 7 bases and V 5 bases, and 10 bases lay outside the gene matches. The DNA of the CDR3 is TGTGCCAGCAGCGTTAGCGGGACCGTGGGTGAGCAGTACTTC. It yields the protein CASSVSGTVGEQYF.

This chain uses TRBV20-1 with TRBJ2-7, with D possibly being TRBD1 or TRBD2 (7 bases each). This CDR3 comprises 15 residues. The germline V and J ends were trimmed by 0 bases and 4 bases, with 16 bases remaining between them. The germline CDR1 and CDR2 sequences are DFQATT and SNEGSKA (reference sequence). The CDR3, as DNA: TGCAGTGCTAGAGAACAGGGGCGGGGGCCATACGAGCAGTACTTC. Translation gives CSAREQGRGPYEQYF.

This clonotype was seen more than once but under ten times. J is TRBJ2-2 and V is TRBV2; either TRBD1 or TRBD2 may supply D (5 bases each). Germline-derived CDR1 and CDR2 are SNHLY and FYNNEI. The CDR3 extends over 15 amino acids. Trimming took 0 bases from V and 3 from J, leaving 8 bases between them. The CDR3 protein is CASSEAGTHTGELFF. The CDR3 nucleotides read TGTGCCAGCAGTGAAGCAGGGACGCACACCGGGGAGCTGTTTTTT. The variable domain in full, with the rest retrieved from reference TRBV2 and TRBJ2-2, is EPEVTQTPSHQVTQMGQEVILRCVPISNHLYFYWYRQILGQKVEFLVSFYNNEISEKSEIFDDQFSVERPDGSNFTLKIRSTKLEDSAMYFCASSEAGTHTGELFFGEGSRLTVL.

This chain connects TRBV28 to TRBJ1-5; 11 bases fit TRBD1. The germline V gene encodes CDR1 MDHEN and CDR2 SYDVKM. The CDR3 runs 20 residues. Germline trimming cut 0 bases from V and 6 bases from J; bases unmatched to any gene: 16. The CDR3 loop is CASSLWFGTGGSFGAQPQHF. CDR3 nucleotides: TGTGCCAGCAGTTTATGGTTCGGGACAGGGGGATCCTTTGGGGCTCAGCCCCAGCATTTT. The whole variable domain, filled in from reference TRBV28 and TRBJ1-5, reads DVKVTQSSRYLVKRTGEKVFLECVQDMDHENMFWYRQDPGLGLRLIYFSYDVKMKEKGDIPEGYSVSREKKERFSLILESASTNQTSMYLCASSLWFGTGGSFGAQPQHFGDGTRLSIL.

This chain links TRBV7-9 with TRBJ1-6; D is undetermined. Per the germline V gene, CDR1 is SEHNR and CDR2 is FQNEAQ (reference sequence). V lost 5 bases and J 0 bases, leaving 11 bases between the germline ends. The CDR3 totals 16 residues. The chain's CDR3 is CASSPEGLSYNSPLHF. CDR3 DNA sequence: TGTGCCAGCAGCCCCGAGGGTCTCTCCTATAATTCACCCCTCCACTTT.

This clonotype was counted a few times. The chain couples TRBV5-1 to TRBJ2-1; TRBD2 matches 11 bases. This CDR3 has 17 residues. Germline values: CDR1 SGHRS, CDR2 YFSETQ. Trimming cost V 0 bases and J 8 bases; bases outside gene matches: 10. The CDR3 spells CASSLAVIAGGFDEQFF. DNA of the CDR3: TGCGCCAGCAGCTTGGCCGTCATAGCGGGAGGGTTCGATGAGCAGTTCTTC.

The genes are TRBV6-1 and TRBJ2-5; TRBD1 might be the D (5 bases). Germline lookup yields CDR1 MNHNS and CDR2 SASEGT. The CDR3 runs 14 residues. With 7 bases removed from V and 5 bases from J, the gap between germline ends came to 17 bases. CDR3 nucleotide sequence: TGTGCCAGCAACGGACGGACAACGACGGAGACCCAGTACTTC. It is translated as CASNGRTTTETQYF.

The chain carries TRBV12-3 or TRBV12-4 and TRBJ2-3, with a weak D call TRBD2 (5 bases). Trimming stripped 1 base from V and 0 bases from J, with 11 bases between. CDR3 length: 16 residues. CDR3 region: CASSLVGERSTDTQYF. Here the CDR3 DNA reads TGTGCCAGCAGTTTAGTAGGCGAGCGGAGCACAGATACGCAGTATTTT.

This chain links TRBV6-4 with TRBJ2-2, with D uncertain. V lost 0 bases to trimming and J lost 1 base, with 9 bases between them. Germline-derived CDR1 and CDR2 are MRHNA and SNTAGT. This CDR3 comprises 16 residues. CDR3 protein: CASSDSARLNTGELFF. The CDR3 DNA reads TGTGCCAGCAGTGACTCGGCTAGGCTGAACACCGGGGAGCTGTTTTTT.

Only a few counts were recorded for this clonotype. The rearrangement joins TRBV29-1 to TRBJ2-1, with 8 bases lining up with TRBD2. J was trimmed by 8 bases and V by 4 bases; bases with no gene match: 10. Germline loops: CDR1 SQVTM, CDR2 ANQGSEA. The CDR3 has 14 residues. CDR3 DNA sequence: TGCAGCGTTGCGGGGGGGTCATGGATCGATGAGCAGTTCTTC. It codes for CSVAGGSWIDEQFF.